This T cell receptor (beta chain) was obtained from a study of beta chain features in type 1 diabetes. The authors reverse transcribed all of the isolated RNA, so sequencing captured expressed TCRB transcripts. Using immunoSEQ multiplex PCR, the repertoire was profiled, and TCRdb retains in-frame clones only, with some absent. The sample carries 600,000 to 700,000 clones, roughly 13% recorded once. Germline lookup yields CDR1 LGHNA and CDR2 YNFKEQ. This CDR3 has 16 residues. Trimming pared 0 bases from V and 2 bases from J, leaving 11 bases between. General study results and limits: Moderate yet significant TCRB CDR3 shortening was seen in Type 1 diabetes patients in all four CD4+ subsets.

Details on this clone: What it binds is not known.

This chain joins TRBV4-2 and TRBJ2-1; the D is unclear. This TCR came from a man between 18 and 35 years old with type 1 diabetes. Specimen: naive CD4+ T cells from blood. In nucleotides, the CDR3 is TGTGCCAGCAGCCAAGATCAAGGTTACACCTACAATGAGCAGTTCTTC. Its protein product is CASSQDQGYTYNEQFF.